This TCR beta chain was recorded in a study of vaccination and CD4 T cells after COVID-19. Across the whole study: Cells were stimulated with overlapping spike peptide pools from SARS-CoV-2, HCoV-NL63, HCoV-OC43 and HCoV-229E.

Cultured CD4+ T cell DNA was sequenced using the Oncomine TCR Beta short-read assay. In this case, cultured CD4+ T cells provided the extracted genomic DNA. In TCRdb, the PCR reads were re-called with MiXCR into one record per CDR3 protein. The repertoire holds fewer than 15,000 distinct CDR3 sequences, with roughly 72% as singletons. Sample treatment: roughly ten-day PBMC culture with coronavirus spike peptide pools or control peptides (ViraFEST assay). After culture for about ten days, isolation of CD4+ T cells was performed by negative selection. In the case of this clonotype: Antigen: not known. A junction boundary mismatches the germline segment, possibly from a read error.

Germline lookup yields CDR1 SGHVS and CDR2 FNYEAQ. This CDR3 region has 16 residues. V and J are TRBV7-6 and TRBJ2-2; weak D call: TRBD1 (6 bases). The receptor was derived from a human donor who received a COVID-19 vaccine. The sample consisted of CD4+ T cells from blood, cultured in vitro, taken after SARS-CoV-2 vaccination. The DNA for the CDR3 is TGTGCCAGCAGTTTAGTCACAGGGTACGGCACCGGGGAGCTGTTTTTT. It is translated as CASSLVTGYGTGELFF.